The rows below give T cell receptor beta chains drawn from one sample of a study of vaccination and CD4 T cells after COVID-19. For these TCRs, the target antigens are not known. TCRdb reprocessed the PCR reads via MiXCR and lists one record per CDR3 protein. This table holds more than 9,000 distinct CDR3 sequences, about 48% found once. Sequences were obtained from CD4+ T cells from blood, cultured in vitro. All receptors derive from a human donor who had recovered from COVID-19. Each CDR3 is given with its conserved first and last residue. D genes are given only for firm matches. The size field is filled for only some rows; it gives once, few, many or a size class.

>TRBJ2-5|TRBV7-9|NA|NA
CASSPPTGPLGTPYF
TGTGCCAGCAGCCCTCCGACAGGCCCTCTGGGGACCCCGTACTTC
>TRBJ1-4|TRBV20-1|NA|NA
CSGVGLNEKLFF
TGCAGTGGCGTGGGTCTTAATGAAAAACTGTTTTTT
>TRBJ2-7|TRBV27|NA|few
CASSFSAYEQYF
TGTGCCAGCAGTTTCTCCGCGTACGAGCAGTACTTC
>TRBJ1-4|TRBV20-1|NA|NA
CSAGDSREKLFF
TGCAGTGCGGGAGACAGTCGGGAAAAACTGTTTTTT
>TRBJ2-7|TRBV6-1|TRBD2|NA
CASSAGGVRSYEQYF
TGTGCCAGTTCGGCCGGGGGGGTAAGATCCTACGAGCAGTACTTC
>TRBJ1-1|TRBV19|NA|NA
CASKSWGYTEAFF
TGTGCCAGTAAAAGTTGGGGGTACACTGAAGCTTTCTTT
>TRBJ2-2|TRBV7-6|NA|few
CASSHRTGELFF
TGTGCCAGCAGCCACCGCACCGGGGAGCTGTTTTTT
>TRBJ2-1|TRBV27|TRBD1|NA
CASSRGQGGYNEQFF
TGTGCCAGCAGTCGGGGACAGGGGGGGTACAATGAGCAGTTCTTC
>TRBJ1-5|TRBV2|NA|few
CASSREGGNQPQHF
TGTGCCAGCAGTCGAGAGGGGGGCAATCAGCCCCAGCATTTT
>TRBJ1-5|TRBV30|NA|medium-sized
CAWAGTLNQPQHF
TGTGCCTGGGCAGGGACACTAAATCAGCCCCAGCATTTT
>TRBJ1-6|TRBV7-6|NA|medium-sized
CASSLQTDYNSPLHF
TGTGCCAGCAGCTTACAGACCGACTATAATTCACCCCTCCACTTT
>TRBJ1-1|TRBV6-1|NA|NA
CASSGTFFIAEAFF
TGTGCCAGCAGCGGGACCTTTTTTATCGCTGAAGCTTTCTTT
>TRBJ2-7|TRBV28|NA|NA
CASTGTLGGQYF
TGTGCCAGCACCGGGACCCTAGGGGGGCAGTACTTC
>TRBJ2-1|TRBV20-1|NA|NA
CSASRGGEQFF
TGCAGTGCTAGCAGGGGTGGTGAGCAGTTCTTC
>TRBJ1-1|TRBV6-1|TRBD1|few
CASRLDRDLPEAFF
TGTGCCAGCAGGTTGGACAGGGACTTGCCTGAAGCTTTCTTT
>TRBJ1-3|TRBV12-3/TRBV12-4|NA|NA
CASSLRGYSGNTIYF
TGTGCCAGCAGTTTAAGAGGTTACTCTGGAAACACCATATATTTT
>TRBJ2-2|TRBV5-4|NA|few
CASSFQDTGELFF
TGTGCCAGCAGCTTCCAAGACACCGGGGAGCTGTTTTTT
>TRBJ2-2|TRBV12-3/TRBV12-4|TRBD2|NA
CASSLPGLPRTAGELFF
TGTGCCAGCAGTTTACCGGGACTACCGCGGACGGCCGGGGAGCTGTTTTTT
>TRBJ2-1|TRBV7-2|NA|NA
CASSWRQYNEQFF
TGTGCCAGCAGCTGGAGGCAGTACAATGAGCAGTTCTTC
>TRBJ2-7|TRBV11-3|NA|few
CASEGPSYEQYF
TGTGCCAGCGAGGGACCATCCTACGAGCAGTACTTC
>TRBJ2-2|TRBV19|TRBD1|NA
CASSLQGYTGELFF
TGTGCCAGTAGTCTACAGGGGTACACCGGGGAGCTGTTTTTT
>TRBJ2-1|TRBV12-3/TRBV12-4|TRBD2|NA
CASKAPGTSGGKYNEQFF
TGTGCCAGCAAGGCCCCCGGGACTAGCGGGGGGAAGTACAATGAGCAGTTCTTC
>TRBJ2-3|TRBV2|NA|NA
CASKRGTSTDTQYF
TGTGCCAGCAAAAGAGGAACTAGCACAGATACGCAGTATTTT
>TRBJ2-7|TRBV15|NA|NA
CATSRNWGSSYEQYF
TGTGCCACCAGCAGAAACTGGGGAAGCTCCTACGAGCAGTACTTC